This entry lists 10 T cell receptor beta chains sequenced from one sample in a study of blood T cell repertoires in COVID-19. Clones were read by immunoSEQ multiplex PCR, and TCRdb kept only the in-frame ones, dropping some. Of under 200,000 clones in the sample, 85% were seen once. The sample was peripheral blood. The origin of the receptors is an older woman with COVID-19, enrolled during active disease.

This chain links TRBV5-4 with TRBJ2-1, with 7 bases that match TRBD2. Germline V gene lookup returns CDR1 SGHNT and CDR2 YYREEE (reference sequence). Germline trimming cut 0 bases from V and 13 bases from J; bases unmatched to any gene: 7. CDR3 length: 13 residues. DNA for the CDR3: TGTGCCAGCAGCTTGGCCGGGCTAGCGGACCAGTTCTTC. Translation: CASSLAGLADQFF.

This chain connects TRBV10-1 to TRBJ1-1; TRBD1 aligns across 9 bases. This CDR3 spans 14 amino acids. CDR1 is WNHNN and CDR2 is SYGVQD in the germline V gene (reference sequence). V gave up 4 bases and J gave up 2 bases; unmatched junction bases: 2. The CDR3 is CASSGDRVNTEAFF. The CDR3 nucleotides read TGCGCCAGCAGTGGGGACAGGGTCAACACTGAAGCTTTCTTT.

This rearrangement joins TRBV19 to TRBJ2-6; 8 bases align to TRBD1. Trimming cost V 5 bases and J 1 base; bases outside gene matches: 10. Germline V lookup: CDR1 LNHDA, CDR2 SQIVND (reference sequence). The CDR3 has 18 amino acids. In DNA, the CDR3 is TGTGCCAGTAGTCCTTGGGACAGGCCGTCGTCTGGGGCCAACGTCCTGACTTTC. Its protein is CASSPWDRPSSGANVLTF.

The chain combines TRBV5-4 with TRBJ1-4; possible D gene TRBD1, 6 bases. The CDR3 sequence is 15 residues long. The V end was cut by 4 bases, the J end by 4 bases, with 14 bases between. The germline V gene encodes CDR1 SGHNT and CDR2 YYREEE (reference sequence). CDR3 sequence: CASSAQQGINEKLFF. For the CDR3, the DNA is TGTGCCAGCAGCGCACAGCAGGGGATTAATGAAAAACTGTTTTTT.

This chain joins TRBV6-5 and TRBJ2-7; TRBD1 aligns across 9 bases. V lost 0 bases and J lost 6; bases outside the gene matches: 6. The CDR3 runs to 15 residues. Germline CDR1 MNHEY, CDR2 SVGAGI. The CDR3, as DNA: TGTGCCAGCAGTTACTCCGGGACAGGGTGGTCCGAGCAGTACTTC. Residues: CASSYSGTGWSEQYF.

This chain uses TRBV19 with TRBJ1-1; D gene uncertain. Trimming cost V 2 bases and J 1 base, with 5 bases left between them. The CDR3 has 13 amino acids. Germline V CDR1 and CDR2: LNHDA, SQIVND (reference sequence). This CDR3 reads CASSINRNTEAFF. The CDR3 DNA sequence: TGTGCCAGTAGTATAAACAGGAACACTGAAGCTTTCTTT.

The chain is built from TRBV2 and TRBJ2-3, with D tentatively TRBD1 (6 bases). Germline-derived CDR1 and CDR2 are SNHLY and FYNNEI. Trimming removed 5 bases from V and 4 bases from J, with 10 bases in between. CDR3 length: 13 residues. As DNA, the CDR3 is TGTGCCAGCAGTAGCCAGGGGCCAGATACGCAGTATTTT. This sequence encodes CASSSQGPDTQYF.

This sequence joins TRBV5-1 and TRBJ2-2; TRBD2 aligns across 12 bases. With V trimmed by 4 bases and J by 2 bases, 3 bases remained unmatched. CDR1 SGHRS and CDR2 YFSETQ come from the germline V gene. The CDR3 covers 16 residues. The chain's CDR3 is CASSRTSGTNTGELFF. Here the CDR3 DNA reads TGCGCCAGCAGCCGGACTAGCGGGACTAACACCGGGGAGCTGTTTTTT. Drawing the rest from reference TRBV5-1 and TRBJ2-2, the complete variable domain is KAGVTQTPRYLIKTRGQQVTLSCSPISGHRSVSWYQQTPGQGLQFLFEYFSETQRNKGNFPGRFSGRQFSNSRSEMNVSTLELGDSALYLCASSRTSGTNTGELFFGEGSRLTVL.

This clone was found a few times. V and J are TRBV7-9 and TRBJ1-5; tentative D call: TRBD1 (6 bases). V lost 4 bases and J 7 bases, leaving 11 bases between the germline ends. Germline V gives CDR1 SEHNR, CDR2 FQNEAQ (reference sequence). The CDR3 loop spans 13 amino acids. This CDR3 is CASSWEGGQPQHF. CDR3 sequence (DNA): TGTGCCAGCAGCTGGGAAGGGGGACAGCCCCAGCATTTT.

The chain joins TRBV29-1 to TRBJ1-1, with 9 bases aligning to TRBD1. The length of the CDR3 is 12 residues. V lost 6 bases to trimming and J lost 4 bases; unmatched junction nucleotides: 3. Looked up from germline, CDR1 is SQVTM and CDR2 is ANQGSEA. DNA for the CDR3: TGCAGCGTGGGGACAGGGCTCACTGAAGCTTTCTTT. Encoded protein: CSVGTGLTEAFF. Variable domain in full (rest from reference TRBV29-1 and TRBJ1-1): SAVISQKPSRDICQRGTSLTIQCQVDSQVTMMFWYRQQPGQSLTLIATANQGSEATYESGFVIDKFPISRPNLTFSTLTVSNMSPEDSSIYLCSVGTGLTEAFFGQGTRLTVV.